The next 13 T cell receptor beta chains were all read from a single sample in a study of blood T cells in healthy people across ages. With a J-beta primer mix and a sample-barcoded 5' primer, a second PCR ran roughly 6 to 11 cycles. A single record per CDR3 protein comes from TCRdb applying MiXCR to the 5' RACE reads. The sample contains 1 million to 1.2 million distinct CDR3 sequences, 30% to 40% of which appear only once. Sequencing was performed on blood. Receptors originate from a man aged 18 to 30 in good health.

A few counts support this clonotype. This sequence joins TRBV20-1 and TRBJ1-2; tentative D call: TRBD1 (5 bases). V lost 4 bases and J lost 5, with 11 bases in between. Germline CDR1 is DFQATT and CDR2 is SNEGSKA (reference sequence). This CDR3 contains 12 residues. CDR3 nucleotides: TGCAGTGCTACGGGACGGACATATGGCTACACCTTC. Encoded protein: CSATGRTYGYTF.

This clonotype occurred a few times. The chain has TRBV4-3 and TRBJ1-1; unclear D gene. The CDR3 is made up of 14 amino acids. Germline CDR1 LGHNA, CDR2 YSLEER. V was shortened by 0 bases and J by 1 base, with 6 bases between the two germline ends. CDR3 sequence (DNA): TGCGCCAGCAGCCAAGATCACGGGAACACTGAAGCTTTCTTT. It yields the protein CASSQDHGNTEAFF.

The genes are TRBV12-3 or TRBV12-4 and TRBJ1-3; weak D call: TRBD1 (5 bases). V lost 5 bases and J 4 bases, leaving 15 bases between the germline ends. The CDR3 has 15 residues. In nucleotides, the CDR3 is TGTGCCAGCAGTAGCAGGACAACGAACGGAAACACCATATATTTT. This encodes CASSSRTTNGNTIYF.

This clonotype was counted a few times. The chain carries TRBV27 and TRBJ2-1, with a tentative D call TRBD2 (6 bases). Germline CDR1 reads MNHEY; CDR2 reads SMNVEV (reference sequence). The V gene lost 7 bases and the J gene lost 3 bases, with 10 bases spanning the gap. The CDR3 length is 13 residues. CDR3 residues: CASNQAGYNEQFF. Here the CDR3 DNA reads TGTGCCAGCAACCAAGCGGGCTACAATGAGCAGTTCTTC.

In regard to this clonotype: A read error may produce the germline difference seen at one junction end. The chain joins TRBV6-6 to TRBJ2-5; D tentatively reads TRBD1 or TRBD2 (5 bases each). The CDR3 has 14 amino acids. CDR1 and CDR2 from the germline V gene are MNHNY and SVGAGI (reference sequence). The CDR3: CAISLRGAEETQYF. Here the CDR3 DNA reads TGTGCCATCAGTTTAAGAGGGGCGGAAGAGACCCAGTACTTC.

The rearrangement joins TRBV18 to TRBJ1-1; 8 positions match TRBD1. The germline gives CDR1 KGHSH, CDR2 LQKENI. This CDR3 has 16 residues. The ends lost 3 bases at V and 5 bases at J; junction bases unmatched: 11. CDR3 bases: TGTGCCAGCTCACCCAAAGAACAGGGGGGTTCTACTGAAGCTTTCTTT. This encodes CASSPKEQGGSTEAFF.

The gene calls are TRBV6-2 or TRBV6-3 and TRBJ1-2, with 8 positions matching TRBD1. CDR1 MNHEY and CDR2 SVGEGT come from the germline V gene. This CDR3 has 13 amino acids. With V trimmed by 5 bases and J by 7 bases, 6 bases remained unmatched. CDR3 loop: CASSPSQGAGYTF. In nucleotides, the CDR3 is TGTGCCAGCAGTCCATCTCAGGGGGCTGGCTACACCTTC.

This clonotype was picked up many times. V is TRBV10-3 and J is TRBJ2-1; D possibly matches TRBD1 or TRBD2 (5 bases each). Germline CDR1 is ENHRY and CDR2 is SYGVKD. Trimming stripped 6 bases from V and 8 bases from J, with 23 bases between. The length of the CDR3 is 16 residues. The CDR3 DNA sequence: TGTGCCATCAGCACAGGCACTAGTGAGGTAAAATATGAGCAGTTCTTC. Translating it yields CAISTGTSEVKYEQFF.

In its sample, this clonotype was seen a few times. The chain uses TRBV14 and TRBJ1-1; D possibly corresponds to TRBD1 (6 bases). The germline CDR1 and CDR2 sequences are SGHDN and FVKESK. The CDR3 length is 14 residues. The ends were cut back, 0 bases at V and 9 bases at J, with 14 bases in the middle. The CDR3 is CASSQDWRTGQAFF. The CDR3, as DNA: TGTGCCAGCAGCCAAGATTGGCGAACAGGGCAAGCTTTCTTT.

This clonotype has ten or more counts. The rearrangement uses TRBV12-3 or TRBV12-4 and TRBJ1-2, with 7 bases that match TRBD1. After removal of 3 bases from V and 8 bases from J, the junction contained 6 bases not matched to a gene. The CDR3 contains 13 residues. The CDR3 loop reads CASSFPAGGGYTF. DNA for the CDR3: TGTGCCAGCAGTTTTCCGGCAGGGGGGGGCTACACCTTC.

V and J are TRBV21-1 and TRBJ2-3; the table's D call TRBD1 went unverified against the DNA. TRBV21-1 is given as a pseudogene. This CDR3 has 17 residues. CDR3 DNA sequence: TGTGCCAGCAGTTACCCCGGGACAGGGAGGTTGGTAGATACGCAGTATTTT. It encodes CASSYPGTGRLVDTQYF.

The chain employs TRBV20-1 and TRBJ1-1, with 7 bases lining up with TRBD1. CDR1 is DFQATT and CDR2 is SNEGSKA in the germline V gene (reference sequence). The CDR3 is 14 residues long. V was pared by 6 bases and J by 4 bases, with 11 bases of the junction left unmatched. The chain's CDR3 is CSAQLQGPFTEAFF. Here the CDR3 DNA reads TGCAGTGCGCAGCTACAGGGGCCCTTCACTGAAGCTTTCTTT.

About this clonotype itself: A much bigger clone sits one base away, suggesting this may be a read error. CDR3 region: CACKRGLTYEQYF. CDR3 coding DNA: TGTGCCTGCAAGCGGGGCCTAACCTACGAGCAGTACTTC. The V gene is TRBV6-6, the J gene TRBJ2-7, with 7 bases matching TRBD2. V lost 11 bases to trimming and J lost 2 bases; unmatched junction nucleotides: 9. There are 13 residues in the CDR3. Germline V CDR1 and CDR2: MNHNY, SVGAGI (reference sequence).